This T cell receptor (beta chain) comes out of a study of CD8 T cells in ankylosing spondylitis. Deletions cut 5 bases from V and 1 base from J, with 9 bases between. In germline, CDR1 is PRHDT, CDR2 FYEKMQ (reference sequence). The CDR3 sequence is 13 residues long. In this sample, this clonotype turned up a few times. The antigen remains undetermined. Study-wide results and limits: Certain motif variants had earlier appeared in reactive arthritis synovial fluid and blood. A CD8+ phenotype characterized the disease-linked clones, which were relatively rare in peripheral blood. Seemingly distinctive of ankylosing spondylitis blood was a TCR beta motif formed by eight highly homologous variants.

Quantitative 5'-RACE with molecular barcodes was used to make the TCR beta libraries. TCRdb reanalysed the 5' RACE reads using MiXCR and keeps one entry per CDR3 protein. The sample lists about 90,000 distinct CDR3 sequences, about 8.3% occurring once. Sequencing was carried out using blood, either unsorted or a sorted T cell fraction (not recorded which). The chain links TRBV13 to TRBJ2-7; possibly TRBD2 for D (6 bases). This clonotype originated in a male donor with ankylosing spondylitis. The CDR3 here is CASSGGISYEQYF. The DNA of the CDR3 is TGTGCCAGCAGCGGAGGGATTTCCTACGAGCAGTACTTC.